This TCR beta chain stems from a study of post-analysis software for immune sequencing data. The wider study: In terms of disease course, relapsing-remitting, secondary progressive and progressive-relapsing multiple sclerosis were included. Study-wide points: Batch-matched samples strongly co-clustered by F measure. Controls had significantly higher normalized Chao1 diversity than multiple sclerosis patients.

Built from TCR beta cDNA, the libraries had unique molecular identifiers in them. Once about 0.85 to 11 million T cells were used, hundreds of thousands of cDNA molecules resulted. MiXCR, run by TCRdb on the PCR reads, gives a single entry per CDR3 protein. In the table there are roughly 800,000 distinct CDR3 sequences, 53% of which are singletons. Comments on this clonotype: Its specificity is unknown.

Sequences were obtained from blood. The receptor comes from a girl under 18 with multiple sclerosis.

The CDR3 DNA reads TGCGCCAGCAGCGAGACAACAGGGGACAAAAACATTCAGTACTTC. It codes for CASSETTGDKNIQYF. The gene calls are TRBV5-1 and TRBJ2-4; TRBD1 matches 7 bases. The CDR3 has 15 residues. With V trimmed by 4 bases and J by 3 bases, 7 bases remained unmatched. The germline CDR1 and CDR2 sequences are SGHRS and YFSETQ. The full variable domain, in which reference TRBV5-1 and TRBJ2-4 provide the parts outside the CDR3, is KAGVTQTPRYLIKTRGQQVTLSCSPISGHRSVSWYQQTPGQGLQFLFEYFSETQRNKGNFPGRFSGRQFSNSRSEMNVSTLELGDSALYLCASSETTGDKNIQYFGAGTRLSVL.